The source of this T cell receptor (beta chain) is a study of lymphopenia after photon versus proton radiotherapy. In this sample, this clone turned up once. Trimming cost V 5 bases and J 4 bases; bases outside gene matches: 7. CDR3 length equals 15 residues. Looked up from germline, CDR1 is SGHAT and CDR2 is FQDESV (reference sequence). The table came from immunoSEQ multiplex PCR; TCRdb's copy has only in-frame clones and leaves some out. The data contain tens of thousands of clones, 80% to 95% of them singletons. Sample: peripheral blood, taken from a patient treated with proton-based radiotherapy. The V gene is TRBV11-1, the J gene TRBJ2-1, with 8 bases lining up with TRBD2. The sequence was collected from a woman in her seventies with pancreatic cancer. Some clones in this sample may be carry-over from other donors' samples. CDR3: CASSLGLASYNEQFF. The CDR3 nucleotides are TGTGCCAGCAGCCTTGGACTAGCTAGTTACAATGAGCAGTTCTTC.